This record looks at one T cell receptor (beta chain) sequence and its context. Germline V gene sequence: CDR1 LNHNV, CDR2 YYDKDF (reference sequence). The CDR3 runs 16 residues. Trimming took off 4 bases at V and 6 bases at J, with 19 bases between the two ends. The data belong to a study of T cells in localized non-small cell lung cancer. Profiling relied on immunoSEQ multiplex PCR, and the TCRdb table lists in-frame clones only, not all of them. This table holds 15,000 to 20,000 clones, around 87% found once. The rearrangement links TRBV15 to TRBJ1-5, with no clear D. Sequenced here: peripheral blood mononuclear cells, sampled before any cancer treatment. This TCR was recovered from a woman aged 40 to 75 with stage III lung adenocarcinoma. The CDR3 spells CATSTSRLLYGQPQHF. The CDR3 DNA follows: TGTGCCACCAGCACCTCTCGACTTCTTTACGGTCAGCCCCAGCATTTT.